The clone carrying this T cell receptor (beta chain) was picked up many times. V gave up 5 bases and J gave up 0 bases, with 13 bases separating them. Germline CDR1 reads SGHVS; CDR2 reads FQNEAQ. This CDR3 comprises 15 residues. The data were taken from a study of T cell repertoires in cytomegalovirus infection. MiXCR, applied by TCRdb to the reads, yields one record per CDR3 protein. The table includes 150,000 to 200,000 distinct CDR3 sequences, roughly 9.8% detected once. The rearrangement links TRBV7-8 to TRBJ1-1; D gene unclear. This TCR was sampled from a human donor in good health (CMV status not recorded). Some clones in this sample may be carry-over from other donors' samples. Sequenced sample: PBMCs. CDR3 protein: CASSPQTGVNTEAFF. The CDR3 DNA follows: TGTGCCAGCAGCCCACAGACGGGTGTGAACACTGAAGCTTTCTTT. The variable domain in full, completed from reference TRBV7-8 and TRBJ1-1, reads GAGVSQSPRYKVAKRGQDVALRCDPISGHVSLFWYQQALGQGPEFLTYFQNEAQLDKSGLPSDRFFAERPEGSVSTLKIQRTQQEDSAVYLCASSPQTGVNTEAFFGQGTRLTVV.